A single sample gave rise to the 6 T cell receptor beta chains below, sequenced in a study of cytomegalovirus exposure and HLA in healthy donors. Profiled with immunoSEQ multiplex PCR; TCRdb holds only in-frame clones, not every one. This table has roughly 150,000 clones, around 90% appearing once. Sequenced sample: PBMCs. The source is a man between 18 and 35 years old in good health and CMV-seropositive.

This rearrangement joins TRBV7-8 to TRBJ2-2, with 8 positions matching TRBD2. The CDR3 is 15 residues long. Germline lookup yields CDR1 SGHVS and CDR2 FQNEAQ. Losses at the gene ends were 4 bases for V and 3 bases for J; bases not matched to a gene: 4. CDR3 protein: CASSYFGGDTGELFF. The CDR3, as DNA: TGTGCCAGCAGCTACTTCGGGGGGGACACCGGGGAGCTGTTTTTT.

This clone has a single count. The chain couples TRBV10-3 to TRBJ2-1, with D perhaps matching TRBD2 (6 bases). The CDR3 contains 16 residues. The V end was cut by 0 bases, the J end by 3 bases, with 12 bases between. CDR1 is ENHRY, CDR2 SYGVKD, per germline. The CDR3 spells CAISESSREFYNEQFF. Here the CDR3 DNA reads TGTGCCATCAGTGAGTCGAGTCGGGAGTTCTACAATGAGCAGTTCTTC.

This rearrangement joins TRBV5-4 to TRBJ1-1, with 7 positions matching TRBD1. This CDR3 has 15 residues. Germline V gene data show CDR1 as SGHNT and CDR2 as YYREEE (reference sequence). Trimming at V came to 4 bases and at J to 5 bases, leaving 11 bases not matched to a gene. In nucleotides, the CDR3 is TGTGCCAGCAGCGTAATAGGGGACAGACGAACTGAAGCTTTCTTT. Protein product: CASSVIGDRRTEAFF. The entire variable domain, with the rest obtained from reference TRBV5-4 and TRBJ1-1, is as follows: ETGVTQSPTHLIKTRGQQVTLRCSSQSGHNTVSWYQQALGQGPQFIFQYYREEENGRGNFPPRFSGLQFPNYSSELNVNALELDDSALYLCASSVIGDRRTEAFFGQGTRLTVV.

The CDR3 DNA reads TGTGCCAGCAAAGCCGAGGGTTGGGAGACCCAGTACTTC. Translation: CASKAEGWETQYF. The V gene is TRBV2, the J gene TRBJ2-5; the D gene is possibly TRBD2 (5 bases). Germline V gene data show CDR1 as SNHLY and CDR2 as FYNNEI. Trimming took off 7 bases at V and 5 bases at J, with 14 bases between the two ends. The CDR3 loop spans 13 amino acids.

This sequence joins TRBV2 and TRBJ1-2; a weak D match, TRBD1 (5 bases). From germline, CDR1 is SNHLY and CDR2 FYNNEI. The CDR3 contains 15 residues. Trimming removed 6 bases from V and 6 bases from J, with 20 bases in between. Here the CDR3 reads CASSNLRQNANGYTF. The CDR3 DNA sequence: TGTGCCAGCAGCAACCTCCGACAGAACGCGAATGGCTACACCTTC.

The sample holds a few counts of this clone. As DNA, the CDR3 is TGCGCCAGTGCCGGGACTAGTACCTACAATGAGCAGTTCTTC. Residues: CASAGTSTYNEQFF. The V call is TRBV10-2, the J call TRBJ2-1; 8 bases fit TRBD2. Germline V CDR1 and CDR2: WSHSY, SAAADI. The CDR3 runs to 14 residues. J lost 2 bases, V lost 9 bases, and 6 bases had no gene match.